This TCR beta chain was sequenced for a study of CD8 T cells in ankylosing spondylitis. For TCR beta, libraries came from quantitative 5'-RACE with molecular barcodes. TCRdb passed the 5' RACE reads through MiXCR, listing each CDR3 protein once. In the table there are roughly 100,000 distinct CDR3 sequences, roughly 8% of which are singletons. This clonotype has a count of ten or more. The sample was blood, either unsorted or a sorted T cell fraction (not recorded which). The sequence derives from a male donor with ankylosing spondylitis or in good health (not recorded which).

The CDR3 DNA is TGCAGTGCTAGAGATGGGACACTTAACTATGGCTACACCTTC. As protein: CSARDGTLNYGYTF. The chain has TRBV20-1 and TRBJ1-2; perhaps TRBD1 as D (6 bases). The ends were cut back, 0 bases at V and 1 base at J, with 9 bases in the middle. The germline CDR1 and CDR2 sequences are DFQATT and SNEGSKA (reference sequence). This CDR3 comprises 14 residues.